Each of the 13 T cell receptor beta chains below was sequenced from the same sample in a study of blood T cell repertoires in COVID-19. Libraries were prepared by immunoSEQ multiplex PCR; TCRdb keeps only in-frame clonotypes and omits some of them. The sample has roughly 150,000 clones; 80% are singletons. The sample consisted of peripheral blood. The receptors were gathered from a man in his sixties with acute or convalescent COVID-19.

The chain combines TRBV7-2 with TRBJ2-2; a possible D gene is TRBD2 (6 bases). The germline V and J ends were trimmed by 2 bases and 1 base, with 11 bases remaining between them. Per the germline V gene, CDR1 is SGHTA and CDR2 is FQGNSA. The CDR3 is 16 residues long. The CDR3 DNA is TGTGCCAGCAGCTTAAAAATAGCGGTGAACACCGGGGAGCTGTTTTTT. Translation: CASSLKIAVNTGELFF. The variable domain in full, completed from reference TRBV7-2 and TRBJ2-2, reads GAGVSQSPSNKVTEKGKDVELRCDPISGHTALYWYRQSLGQGLEFLIYFQGNSAPDKSGLPSDRFSAERTGGSVSTLTIQRTQQEDSAVYLCASSLKIAVNTGELFFGEGSRLTVL.

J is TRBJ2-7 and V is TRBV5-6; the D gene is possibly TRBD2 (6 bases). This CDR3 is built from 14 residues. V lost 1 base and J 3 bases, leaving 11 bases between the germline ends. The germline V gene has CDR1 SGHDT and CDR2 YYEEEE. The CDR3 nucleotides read TGTGCCAGCAGCTTGCAGGGACTTAACTACGAGCAGTACTTC. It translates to CASSLQGLNYEQYF.

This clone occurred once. The CDR3 DNA is TGTGCCAGCAGTCCTACAGGGCCCTCTAATGAAAAACTGTTTTTT. Protein product: CASSPTGPSNEKLFF. V usage is TRBV28 and J usage is TRBJ1-4, with TRBD1 as a possible D gene (6 bases). Between the trimmed V and J ends, which lost 5 bases and 3 bases, there was a span of 13 bases. CDR1 MDHEN and CDR2 SYDVKM come from the germline V gene. The CDR3 runs 15 residues.

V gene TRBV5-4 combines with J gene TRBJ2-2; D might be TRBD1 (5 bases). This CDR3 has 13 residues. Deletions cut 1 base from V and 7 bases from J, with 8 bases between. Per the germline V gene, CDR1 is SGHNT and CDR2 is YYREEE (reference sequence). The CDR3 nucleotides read TGTGCCAGCAGCTTGCAGGGTAACGGGGAGCTGTTTTTT. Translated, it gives CASSLQGNGELFF. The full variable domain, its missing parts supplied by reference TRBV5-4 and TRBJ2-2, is ETGVTQSPTHLIKTRGQQVTLRCSSQSGHNTVSWYQQALGQGPQFIFQYYREEENGRGNFPPRFSGLQFPNYSSELNVNALELDDSALYLCASSLQGNGELFFGEGSRLTVL.

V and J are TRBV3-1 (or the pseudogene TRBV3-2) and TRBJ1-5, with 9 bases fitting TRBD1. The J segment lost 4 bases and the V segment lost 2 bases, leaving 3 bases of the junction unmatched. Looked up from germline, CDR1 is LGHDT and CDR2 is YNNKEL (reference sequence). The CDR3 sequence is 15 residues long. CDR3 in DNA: TGTGCCAGCAGCCAAACCGGGACAGGGAATCAGCCCCAGCATTTT. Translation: CASSQTGTGNQPQHF.

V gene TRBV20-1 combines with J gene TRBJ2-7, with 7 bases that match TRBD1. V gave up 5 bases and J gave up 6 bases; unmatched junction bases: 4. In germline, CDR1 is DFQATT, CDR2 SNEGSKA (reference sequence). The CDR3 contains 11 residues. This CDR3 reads CSALQGFEQYF. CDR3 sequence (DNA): TGCAGTGCTTTACAGGGGTTCGAGCAGTACTTC.

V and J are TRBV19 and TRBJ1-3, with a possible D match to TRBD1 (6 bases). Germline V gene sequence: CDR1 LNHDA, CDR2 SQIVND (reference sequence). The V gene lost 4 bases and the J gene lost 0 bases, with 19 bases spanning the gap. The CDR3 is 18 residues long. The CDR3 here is CASSTGTSFGSSGNTIYF. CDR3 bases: TGTGCCAGTAGTACAGGGACATCCTTTGGGAGCTCTGGAAACACCATATATTTT.

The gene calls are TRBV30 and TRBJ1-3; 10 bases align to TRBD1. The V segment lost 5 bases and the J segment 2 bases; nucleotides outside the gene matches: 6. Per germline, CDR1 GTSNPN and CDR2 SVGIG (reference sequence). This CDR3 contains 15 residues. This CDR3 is CAWGTGVIPGNTIYF. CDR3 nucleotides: TGTGCCTGGGGGACAGGGGTCATTCCTGGAAACACCATATATTTT.

This CDR3 reads CASSQGSYNEQFF. DNA of the CDR3: TGTGCCAGCAGCCAGGGCTCCTACAATGAGCAGTTCTTC. This chain joins TRBV7-2 and TRBJ2-1; a possible D gene is TRBD1 (5 bases). CDR3 length: 13 residues. The V gene lost 5 bases and the J gene lost 0 bases, with 5 bases spanning the gap. Germline V gene lookup returns CDR1 SGHTA and CDR2 FQGNSA. Full variable domain (rest looked up from reference TRBV7-2 and TRBJ2-1): GAGVSQSPSNKVTEKGKDVELRCDPISGHTALYWYRQSLGQGLEFLIYFQGNSAPDKSGLPSDRFSAERTGGSVSTLTIQRTQQEDSAVYLCASSQGSYNEQFFGPGTRLTVL.

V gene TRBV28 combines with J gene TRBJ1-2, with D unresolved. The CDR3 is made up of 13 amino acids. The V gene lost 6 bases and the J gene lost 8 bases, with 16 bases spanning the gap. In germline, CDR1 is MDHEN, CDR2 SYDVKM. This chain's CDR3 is CASSTRTRGGYTF. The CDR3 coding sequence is TGTGCCAGCAGCACGCGTACTCGCGGGGGCTACACCTTC.

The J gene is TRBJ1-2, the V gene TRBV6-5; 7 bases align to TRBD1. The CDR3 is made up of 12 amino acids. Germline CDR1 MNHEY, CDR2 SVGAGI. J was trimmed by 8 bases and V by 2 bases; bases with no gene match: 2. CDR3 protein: CASSYDRVGYTF. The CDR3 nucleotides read TGTGCCAGCAGTTACGACAGGGTGGGCTACACCTTC.

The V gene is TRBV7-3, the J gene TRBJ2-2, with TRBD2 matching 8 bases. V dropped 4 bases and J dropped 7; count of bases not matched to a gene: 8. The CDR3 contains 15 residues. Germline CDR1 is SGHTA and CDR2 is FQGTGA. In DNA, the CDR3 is TGTGCCAGCAGCTCCCGGGGGGGGCTGAGCGGGGAGCTGTTTTTT. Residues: CASSSRGGLSGELFF.

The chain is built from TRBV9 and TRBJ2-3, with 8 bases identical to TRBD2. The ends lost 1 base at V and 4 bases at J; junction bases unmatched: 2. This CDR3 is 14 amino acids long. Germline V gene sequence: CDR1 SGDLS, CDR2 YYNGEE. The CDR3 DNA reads TGTGCCAGCAGCGTAAAAGCGGGAGCAGATACGCAGTATTTT. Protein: CASSVKAGADTQYF.